A single sample gave rise to the 30 T cell receptor beta chains below, sequenced in a study of T cell responses to AZD1222 COVID-19 vaccine. Only in-frame clones appear in the TCRdb table, and some are missing; sequencing was by immunoSEQ multiplex PCR. The table records about 110,000 clones, 94% of them present only once. Material: peripheral blood, obtained 28 days after the second AZD1222 dose. These receptors were collected from an adult who received the AZD1222 COVID-19 vaccine.

The chain combines TRBV13 with TRBJ1-1, with TRBD1 matching 7 bases. Germline V gives CDR1 PRHDT, CDR2 FYEKMQ (reference sequence). The CDR3 length is 14 residues. Trimming removed 4 bases from V and 3 bases from J; junction bases left unmatched: 5. The CDR3 DNA reads TGTGCCAGCAGCTACCTAACAGGGGACACTGAAGCTTTCTTT. Translation gives CASSYLTGDTEAFF.

The genes are TRBV19 and TRBJ2-4, with D perhaps matching TRBD1 (5 bases). This CDR3 comprises 14 residues. V shed 3 bases and J shed 9 bases, with 15 bases lying between them. Germline CDR1 is LNHDA and CDR2 is SQIVND (reference sequence). This chain's CDR3 is CASSIRGSSGIQYF. In nucleotides, the CDR3 is TGTGCCAGTAGTATTAGGGGATCGTCTGGCATTCAGTACTTC.

This sequence joins TRBV30 and TRBJ1-2; 7 bases match TRBD1. V was pared by 3 bases and J by 4 bases, with 14 bases of the junction left unmatched. This CDR3 region has 16 residues. The germline V gene has CDR1 GTSNPN and CDR2 SVGIG (reference sequence). CDR3 DNA: TGTGCCTGGAGGCTTATGGAGGGGGCGGTGGGCTATGGCTACACCTTC. Translated, it gives CAWRLMEGAVGYGYTF.

V usage is TRBV5-4 and J usage is TRBJ2-3; 9 nucleotides match TRBD2. This CDR3 contains 14 residues. Germline V gives CDR1 SGHNT, CDR2 YYREEE (reference sequence). Germline trimming cut 2 bases from V and 3 bases from J; bases unmatched to any gene: 1. The CDR3 sequence is CASSFSGGTDTQYF. The CDR3 DNA sequence: TGTGCCAGCAGCTTTAGCGGGGGTACAGATACGCAGTATTTT.

For the CDR3, the DNA is TGTGCCAGTAGTCTGCGGGACAGTGATTCACCCCTCCACTTT. Residues: CASSLRDSDSPLHF. The chain employs TRBV19 and TRBJ1-6, with 7 bases matching TRBD1. Germline V gene lookup returns CDR1 LNHDA and CDR2 SQIVND (reference sequence). The CDR3 has 14 residues. With V trimmed by 5 bases and J by 8 bases, 6 bases remained unmatched.

This clone was seen more than once but under ten times. The J gene is TRBJ2-7, the V gene TRBV14, with D unresolved. The CDR3 covers 12 residues. In germline, CDR1 is SGHDN, CDR2 FVKESK. The germline V and J ends were trimmed by 0 bases and 3 bases, with 3 bases remaining between them. CDR3 in DNA: TGTGCCAGCAGCCAAGAAGGCTACGAGCAGTACTTC. This translates into CASSQEGYEQYF.

The chain joins TRBV7-9 to TRBJ2-3, with TRBD2 matching 7 bases. V gave up 5 bases and J gave up 6 bases; unmatched junction bases: 11. Germline V gives CDR1 SEHNR, CDR2 FQNEAQ (reference sequence). The CDR3 is 15 residues long. CDR3 sequence reads: CASSNPGDYPDTQYF. The CDR3 DNA follows: TGTGCCAGCAGCAACCCGGGGGACTATCCCGATACGCAGTATTTT.

This clone has just one count. V usage is TRBV7-9 and J usage is TRBJ2-7, with 12 bases that match TRBD1. Trimming at V came to 4 bases and at J to 3 bases, leaving 16 bases not matched to a gene. Germline V CDR1 and CDR2: SEHNR, FQNEAQ (reference sequence). The CDR3 extends over 19 amino acids. The CDR3 region has the DNA TGTGCCAGCAGCTCCACCTTCCGGGACAGGGGGCGGAATAGCTACGAGCAGTACTTC. As protein: CASSSTFRDRGRNSYEQYF.

The chain combines TRBV29-1 with TRBJ2-4; D remains ambiguous. The germline gives CDR1 SQVTM, CDR2 ANQGSEA. Trimming took off 7 bases at V and 0 bases at J, with 10 bases between the two ends. The CDR3 contains 13 residues. CDR3 sequence reads: CSASALAKNIQYF. The CDR3 coding sequence is TGCAGCGCCTCGGCCCTAGCCAAAAACATTCAGTACTTC.

J is TRBJ1-2 and V is TRBV18; tentative D call: TRBD1 (6 bases). The CDR3 sequence is 14 residues long. V lost 3 bases to trimming and J lost 4 bases, with 12 bases between them. In germline, CDR1 is KGHSH, CDR2 LQKENI. Written as DNA, the CDR3 is TGTGCCAGCTCACCCTCGGGCAGGGGCTATGGCTACACCTTC. Its protein is CASSPSGRGYGYTF.

The chain carries TRBV6-5 and TRBJ1-4; D ambiguous. Germline CDR1 MNHEY, CDR2 SVGAGI. V lost 3 bases and J lost 7, with 9 bases in between. CDR3 length: 13 amino acids. DNA for the CDR3: TGTGCCAGCAGTTATCTGTTGGGTGAAAAACTGTTTTTT. Translation gives CASSYLLGEKLFF.

This clone was seen only once. The rearrangement joins TRBV15 to TRBJ2-1; D not certain. Trimming shortened V by 6 bases and J by 6 bases, and 18 bases separated the two germline ends. CDR1 LNHNV and CDR2 YYDKDF come from the germline V gene (reference sequence). The CDR3 extends over 15 amino acids. CDR3 loop: CATSIVRTVSNEQFF. The CDR3 DNA follows: TGTGCCACCAGTATCGTACGGACCGTGAGCAATGAGCAGTTCTTC.

This chain links TRBV11-2 with TRBJ2-7; D gene unclear. CDR1 and CDR2 (germline): SGHAT, FQNNGV. V lost 1 base, J lost 6 bases, and 4 bases lay in between. The CDR3 extends over 11 amino acids. The CDR3 spells CASSLVGEQYF. CDR3 nucleotide sequence: TGTGCCAGCAGCTTAGTAGGCGAGCAGTACTTC.

The CDR3 DNA is TGTGCCAGCACCCCGGGGGCGGTCGGGTATGGCTACACCTTC. It yields the protein CASTPGAVGYGYTF. The chain carries TRBV7-9 and TRBJ1-2; possible D gene TRBD1, 6 bases. The CDR3 spans 14 residues. The V gene lost 7 bases and the J gene lost 5 bases, with 17 bases spanning the gap. Germline-derived CDR1 and CDR2 are SEHNR and FQNEAQ (reference sequence). The variable domain in full, completed from reference TRBV7-9 and TRBJ1-2, reads DTGVSQNPRHKITKRGQNVTFRCDPISEHNRLYWYRQTLGQGPEFLTYFQNEAQLEKSRLLSDRFSAERPKGSFSTLEIQRTEQGDSAMYLCASTPGAVGYGYTFGSGTRLTVV.

The chain links TRBV7-8 to TRBJ1-1, with D maybe TRBD1 (6 bases). The germline gives CDR1 SGHVS, CDR2 FQNEAQ. V gave up 1 base and J gave up 0 bases, with 9 bases separating them. CDR3 size: 15 residues. CDR3 in DNA: TGTGCCAGCAGCTTAGATCAGGGGTTGAACACTGAAGCTTTCTTT. It encodes CASSLDQGLNTEAFF.

DNA for the CDR3: TGTGCCAGCAGTTACGTCCTACACGGCTCCTACGAGCAGTACTTC. Translation: CASSYVLHGSYEQYF. The chain links TRBV6-5 to TRBJ2-7; D gene ambiguous. V lost 2 bases and J 0 bases, leaving 11 bases between the germline ends. CDR3 length: 15 amino acids. Germline V gene lookup returns CDR1 MNHEY and CDR2 SVGAGI.

The rearrangement uses TRBV12-3 or TRBV12-4 and TRBJ2-5; D is unclear. Trimming cost V 3 bases and J 2 bases, with 7 bases left between them. This CDR3 has 13 amino acids. The CDR3 protein is CASSLALQETQYF. Written as DNA, the CDR3 is TGTGCCAGCAGTTTGGCCTTACAAGAGACCCAGTACTTC.

The CDR3 nucleotides read TGTGCCAGCAGTTACGGTCTAGCAGTCACAGATACGCAGTATTTT. Amino acids: CASSYGLAVTDTQYF. This rearrangement joins TRBV6-5 to TRBJ2-3; tentative D call: TRBD2 (5 bases). The V and J ends lost 2 bases and 2 bases respectively, with 11 bases between them. Germline V lookup: CDR1 MNHEY, CDR2 SVGAGI. The CDR3 is 15 residues long.

The sample holds one count of this clone. This chain links TRBV19 with TRBJ1-3; D is uncertain. V gave up 3 bases and J gave up 2 bases, with 8 bases separating them. CDR1 and CDR2 from the germline V gene are LNHDA and SQIVND (reference sequence). CDR3 length: 14 residues. The CDR3 spells CASSINKPGNTIYF. CDR3 coding DNA: TGTGCCAGTAGTATCAATAAGCCTGGAAACACCATATATTTT. Based on the CDR3 plus reference TRBV19 and TRBJ1-3, the full variable domain is DGGITQSPKYLFRKEGQNVTLSCEQNLNHDAMYWYRQDPGQGLRLIYYSQIVNDFQKGDIAEGYSVSREKKESFPLTVTSAQKNPTAFYLCASSINKPGNTIYFGEGSWLTVV.

The chain uses TRBV3-1 (or the pseudogene TRBV3-2) and TRBJ1-1; D call uncertain. V was shortened by 1 base and J by 1 base, with 19 bases between the two germline ends. This CDR3 has 18 residues. The V gene's germline CDR1 is LGHDT and CDR2 YNNKEL (reference sequence). The CDR3: CASSQAGAVLVGNTEAFF. CDR3 coding DNA: TGTGCCAGCAGCCAAGCCGGTGCCGTGCTGGTCGGGAACACTGAAGCTTTCTTT.

The chain links TRBV28 to TRBJ1-3; 8 bases match TRBD1. The CDR3 runs to 15 residues. The V and J ends lost 7 bases and 2 bases, in that order; junction bases with no gene match: 7. The germline V gene encodes CDR1 MDHEN and CDR2 SYDVKM. In DNA, the CDR3 is TGTGCCAGCATTAATCAGGGGGCCGCTGGAAACACCATATATTTT. Protein product: CASINQGAAGNTIYF.

The chain combines TRBV27 with TRBJ1-3; D is undetermined. This CDR3 is built from 15 residues. From germline, CDR1 is MNHEY and CDR2 SMNVEV (reference sequence). V was shortened by 6 bases and J by 4 bases, with 16 bases between the two germline ends. This chain's CDR3 is CASSVLGASGNTIYF. The CDR3 DNA follows: TGTGCCAGCAGCGTTTTGGGCGCGTCAGGAAACACCATATATTTT.

The gene calls are TRBV7-9 and TRBJ1-5; 9 bases are a match to TRBD1. Trimming removed 5 bases from V and 6 bases from J; junction bases left unmatched: 5. The CDR3 is made up of 14 amino acids. The germline CDR1 and CDR2 sequences are SEHNR and FQNEAQ (reference sequence). CDR3 sequence reads: CASSPTGGRQPQHF. The CDR3 bases are TGTGCCAGCAGCCCTACAGGGGGCCGTCAGCCCCAGCATTTT.

The CDR3 region is CASNPGALTGGEKNGYTF. In DNA, the CDR3 is TGTGCCAGCAACCCCGGGGCCTTGACAGGGGGCGAGAAAAATGGCTACACCTTC. The chain uses TRBV28 and TRBJ1-2; TRBD1 agrees at 10 bases. Germline V gene sequence: CDR1 MDHEN, CDR2 SYDVKM. This CDR3 comprises 18 residues. Unmatched junction bases numbered 20, after V lost 7 bases and J lost 6 bases.

This chain connects TRBV5-1 to TRBJ1-1; possible D gene TRBD1, 5 bases. V was shortened by 1 base and J by 5 bases, with 15 bases between the two germline ends. The CDR3 runs 15 residues. Looked up from germline, CDR1 is SGHRS and CDR2 is YFSETQ. The CDR3 sequence: CASSLLGNEGTEAFF. The CDR3 bases are TGCGCCAGCAGCTTGTTAGGCAATGAGGGGACTGAAGCTTTCTTT.

A single count supports this clone. The rearrangement joins TRBV27 to TRBJ2-1; D is undetermined. V was cut by 4 bases and J by 8 bases, with 15 bases left in between. The CDR3 is made up of 14 amino acids. CDR1 is MNHEY, CDR2 SMNVEV, per germline (reference sequence). The CDR3 DNA reads as TGTGCCAGCAGTTCTTTCTTGGGAATCGATGAGCAGTTCTTC. Protein sequence: CASSSFLGIDEQFF.

This clone was observed once. CDR3 protein: CASAALMNTEAFF. The CDR3 DNA sequence: TGTGCCAGCGCTGCTTTAATGAACACTGAAGCTTTCTTT. The gene calls are TRBV27 and TRBJ1-1; D is unresolved. V lost 8 bases and J lost 0, with 10 bases in between. Germline CDR1 is MNHEY and CDR2 is SMNVEV (reference sequence). This CDR3 is 13 amino acids long.

This sequence joins TRBV7-9 and TRBJ2-1; possible D gene TRBD1, 6 bases. V was cut by 8 bases and J by 2 bases, with 19 bases left in between. There are 16 residues in the CDR3. Germline lookup yields CDR1 SEHNR and CDR2 FQNEAQ (reference sequence). The CDR3 region has the DNA TGTGCCAGCCCACTAGAGACAGGACCCACCTACAATGAGCAGTTCTTC. Amino acid sequence: CASPLETGPTYNEQFF. Full variable domain (missing parts from reference TRBV7-9 and TRBJ2-1): DTGVSQNPRHKITKRGQNVTFRCDPISEHNRLYWYRQTLGQGPEFLTYFQNEAQLEKSRLLSDRFSAERPKGSFSTLEIQRTEQGDSAMYLCASPLETGPTYNEQFFGPGTRLTVL.

The J gene is TRBJ2-7, the V gene TRBV30; the D is unclear. Germline CDR1 GTSNPN, CDR2 SVGIG (reference sequence). The V end lost 0 bases, the J end lost 4 bases, and 7 bases lay between the germline ends. The CDR3 covers 12 residues. CDR3 residues: CAWSVPQYEQYF. For the CDR3, the DNA is TGTGCCTGGAGTGTACCCCAATACGAGCAGTACTTC.

This chain joins TRBV3-1 (or the pseudogene TRBV3-2) and TRBJ1-5; possible D gene TRBD1, 5 bases. The CDR3 extends over 14 amino acids. The ends were cut back, 4 bases at V and 0 bases at J, with 7 bases in the middle. CDR1 and CDR2 from the germline V gene are LGHDT and YNNKEL (reference sequence). The CDR3 DNA reads TGTGCCAGCAGCCGACAGCATAGCAATCAGCCCCAGCATTTT. Translating it yields CASSRQHSNQPQHF.